This T cell receptor beta chain was sequenced in a study of blood T cell repertoires in COVID-19. Study summary: Acute-phase and convalescent COVID-19 samples originated in the United States, Italy and Spain.

The CDR3 is made up of 16 amino acids. Germline V lookup: CDR1 MDHEN, CDR2 SYDVKM. Trimming cost V 5 bases and J 0 bases; bases outside gene matches: 9. Participants came from some 26 US areas, aged roughly 18 to 89 years. Original analysis: Quantification of nucleated cells was approximated via reference gene primer amplification. Here immunoSEQ multiplex PCR was the method, and the copy in TCRdb shows in-frame clones only, minus some. That table furnishes V, J and clone size, whereas the DNA furnished D and trimming. The data show about 220,000 clones, just over 85% seen once. The V call is TRBV28, the J call TRBJ2-7; TRBD2 matches at 8 bases. Sequencing used PBMCs or T cells enriched from blood (not recorded which). This clonotype originated in a woman in her fifties or sixties with acute COVID-19. DNA of the CDR3: TGTGCCAGCAGTCCGTCACTAGCGGCCCGCTCCTACGAGCAGTACTTC. This sequence encodes CASSPSLAARSYEQYF.